This T cell receptor beta chain stems from a study of T cells after posttransplantation cyclophosphamide. For this clone: The antigen is unknown.

The repertoire was sequenced with immunoSEQ multiplex PCR; TCRdb's copy has only in-frame clones and lacks some. Among roughly 7,000 clones listed, 78% were seen once. Whole-study results and caveats: Skin or GI-infiltrating T cells shared few TRB sequences with blood.

This related bone marrow graft donor gave peripheral blood on the day of marrow donation. CDR3 length: 15 amino acids. CDR1 LNHDA and CDR2 SQIVND come from the germline V gene (reference sequence). Trimming cost V 3 bases and J 1 base; bases outside gene matches: 3. The specimen was memory CD4+ T cells sorted from blood. This TCR derives from a woman aged 50 to 60 in good health and a related stem cell transplant donor. The chain has TRBV19 and TRBJ2-7; TRBD2 matches at 10 bases. CDR3 in DNA: TGTGCCAGTAGTATGGGACTAGCGAAGTCCTACGAGCAGTACTTC. This codes for CASSMGLAKSYEQYF.